The present T cell receptor (beta chain) was sequenced within a study of CD8+ T cells in alopecia areata. RNA was isolated and reverse transcribed to cDNA, the sequencing template. TCRdb's table, derived via immunoSEQ multiplex PCR, lists solely in-frame clones and lacks some. The sample consists of a few hundred thousand clones, approximately 45% of them appearing once. Germline loops: CDR1 DFQATT, CDR2 SNEGSKA (reference sequence). This CDR3 has 11 residues. V was cut by 5 bases and J by 5 bases, with 9 bases left in between. Treatment given: oral pan-JAK inhibitor, 5-10 mg twice daily. PBMC-derived CD4+ and CD8+ T cells were sorted.

This receptor was taken from a human donor with alopecia areata. The specimen comprised CD4+ T cells sorted from blood, sampled around week 36, from a patient treated with tofacitinib. This sequence joins TRBV20-1 and TRBJ2-5; a weak D match, TRBD1 (6 bases). CDR3 DNA sequence: TGCAGTGCTCCAGGGGTGGAGACCCAGTACTTC. It yields the protein CSAPGVETQYF.